The present entry profiles one T cell receptor (beta chain) with its context. Its antigen remains undetermined. The input lacks base qualities; no much larger clone sits a single base away. This record comes from a study of CD8 T cells in ankylosing spondylitis (dated by TCRdb to about 2017). Regarding the complete study: The study profiled T cell receptor beta repertoires in healthy donors and ankylosing spondylitis patients to find disease-linked TCR variants. Peripheral blood was sampled, and synovial fluid was additionally collected from ankylosing spondylitis patients. The full study cohort comprised 20 to 25 ankylosing spondylitis patients and around 100 healthy donors. Beyond this particular receptor, the publication reports: The disease-linked clones had a CD8+ phenotype and were found at relatively low frequencies in peripheral blood. Blood from ankylosing spondylitis patients appeared to be characterized by a TCR beta motif made up of under ten highly homologous amino acid variants. Some motif variants were previously reported in synovial fluid and blood of reactive arthritis patients, suggesting common disease-initiation mechanisms. According to the report, matched synovial fluid samples from ankylosing spondylitis patients were significantly enriched for the disease-linked clones.

V is shortened by 6 bases, J by 4 bases, and the region joining them spans 17 bases. Measured from the cysteine to the phenylalanine, the CDR3 is 15 residues long. Only the CDR3 region is kept as DNA, spanning 45 bases read in frame from base 1. The instrument given in TCRdb is Illumina HiSeq 2500. TCR beta libraries were prepared by quantitative 5'-RACE with molecular barcodes. In the authors' own workflow: To identify disease-linked TCR variants, a new computational method was used, one built on a probabilistic model of VDJ rearrangement. TCRdb trimmed public reads at Q25 via fastp, called clones via MiXCR and kept in-frame beta chains. Under each unique CDR3 protein, matching rows form one entry showing the most common genes and DNA. TCRdb assigned the V and J calls; the authors' analysis was not used. Counted in this sample were just over 300,000 distinct CDR3 sequences; less than 25% of them appeared once. 3.5% of the sample is held by the ten biggest clonotypes.

The specimen sequenced was blood, either unsorted or a sorted T cell fraction (not recorded which). This clonotype originated in a female donor with ankylosing spondylitis or in good health (not recorded which). The chain is made from TRBV12-3 or TRBV12-4 and TRBJ2-3; the D segment may tentatively be TRBD1 or TRBD2, each giving 5 matched bases. The nucleotide sequence is given as TGTGCCAGCAGCCCAGGGACCGACGTTGCAGATACGCAGTATTTT. It codes for CASSPGTDVADTQYF.